What follows are 30 T cell receptor beta chains derived from one specimen sequenced in a study of cytomegalovirus exposure and HLA in healthy donors. The PCR ran on 60 Vbeta and 13 Jbeta primers. Clones were read by immunoSEQ multiplex PCR, and TCRdb kept only the in-frame ones, dropping some. The profile covers roughly 200,000 clones, with over 75% appearing a single time and about 2.5% taken by the ten largest. Sample: PBMCs. The receptors derive from a woman in her forties or fifties in good health and CMV-seronegative.

This chain uses TRBV6-5 with TRBJ1-2; a possible D gene is TRBD1 (5 bases). Germline V CDR1 and CDR2: MNHEY, SVGAGI. The CDR3 is made up of 13 amino acids. With 2 bases removed from V and 8 bases from J, the gap between germline ends came to 12 bases. The CDR3 bases are TGTGCCAGCAGTTACAGGACGGAGGGGGGCTACACCTTC. Translated, it gives CASSYRTEGGYTF.

The chain combines TRBV23-1 with TRBJ1-2; weak D call: TRBD1 (5 bases). TRBV23-1 carries the ORF label, with uncertain function. This CDR3 contains 14 residues. The V gene lost 0 bases and the J gene lost 6 bases, with 11 bases spanning the gap. CDR3 residues: CASSQSGRADGYTF. The CDR3 DNA sequence: TGCGCCAGCAGTCAATCGGGCAGGGCGGATGGCTACACCTTC.

This clone showed up just once. The genes are TRBV28 and TRBJ1-5; D possibly corresponds to TRBD1 (5 bases). V was trimmed by 3 bases and J by 4 bases, leaving 13 bases between them. The CDR3 has 15 amino acids. Germline CDR1 and CDR2: MDHEN and SYDVKM. The CDR3 spells CASSLNSGSNQPQHF. DNA of the CDR3: TGTGCCAGCAGTTTGAATTCAGGGTCAAATCAGCCCCAGCATTTT.

This clone was observed a single time. CDR3 nucleotide sequence: TGTGCCAGCAGTTCTGAAACCTTTAGCGGGAGGGGAAAGCGCGAGCAGTACTTC. Its translation: CASSSETFSGRGKREQYF. The V and J genes are TRBV28 and TRBJ2-7; TRBD2 agrees at 11 bases. This CDR3 is 18 amino acids long. CDR1 is MDHEN and CDR2 is SYDVKM in the germline V gene. Trimming cost V 4 bases and J 6 bases; bases outside gene matches: 17.

J is TRBJ2-7 and V is TRBV18; no reliable D call. The germline V and J ends were trimmed by 0 bases and 3 bases, with 6 bases remaining between them. The length of the CDR3 is 13 residues. The germline V gene has CDR1 KGHSH and CDR2 LQKENI. The DNA of the CDR3 is TGTGCCAGCTCACCACCGCAGTACTACGAGCAGTACTTC. Protein: CASSPPQYYEQYF.

The V call is TRBV7-3, the J call TRBJ1-2; D ambiguous. V was trimmed by 2 bases and J by 2 bases, leaving 6 bases between them. This CDR3 comprises 13 residues. Germline-derived CDR1 and CDR2 are SGHTA and FQGTGA. CDR3 coding DNA: TGTGCCAGCAGCTTAGGCGGAAACTATGGCTACACCTTC. Protein sequence: CASSLGGNYGYTF.

The chain carries TRBV28 and TRBJ1-5; 7 bases map to TRBD1. The V gene end was trimmed by 4 bases and the J gene end by 2 bases; junction bases not matched to a gene: 8. CDR3 length equals 16 residues. The V gene's germline CDR1 is MDHEN and CDR2 SYDVKM. This CDR3 is CASSSRGTARNQPQHF. CDR3 in DNA: TGTGCCAGCAGTTCCCGGGGGACAGCCCGCAATCAGCCCCAGCATTTT.

The genes are TRBV7-3 and TRBJ2-2; TRBD1 matches at 7 bases. The junction had 9 bases not matched to a gene; V was cut back by 7 bases and J by 4 bases. CDR3 length: 15 residues. Germline values: CDR1 SGHTA, CDR2 FQGTGA. CDR3 nucleotides: TGTGCCAGCAAAAGACAGGGACGAGGCACCGGGGAGCTGTTTTTT. This encodes CASKRQGRGTGELFF.

This sequence joins TRBV18 and TRBJ2-5, with 9 bases identical to TRBD2. CDR3 length: 15 residues. The germline V gene encodes CDR1 KGHSH and CDR2 LQKENI. V trimming: 3 bases; J trimming: 0 bases; junction bases outside the gene matches: 2. The CDR3, as DNA: TGTGCCAGCTCACCCGTAGCGGGAGACCAAGAGACCCAGTACTTC. This gives the protein CASSPVAGDQETQYF.

This clone was counted a single time. The J gene is TRBJ1-3, the V gene TRBV19; 7 bases fit TRBD1. The CDR3 contains 17 residues. The junction had 10 bases not matched to a gene; V was cut back by 5 bases and J by 0 bases. Looked up from germline, CDR1 is LNHDA and CDR2 is SQIVND (reference sequence). CDR3 in amino acids: CASSPTRQGLSGNTIYF. The CDR3 DNA reads as TGTGCCAGTAGTCCGACCCGACAGGGTCTCTCTGGAAACACCATATATTTT.

The genes are TRBV4-3 and TRBJ1-1; TRBD1 matches at 8 bases. Trimming took 3 bases from V and 5 from J; bases not matched to a gene: 2. Germline lookup yields CDR1 LGHNA and CDR2 YSLEER. The CDR3 totals 13 residues. CDR3: CASSHGQGTEAFF. For the CDR3, the DNA is TGCGCCAGCAGCCACGGACAGGGAACTGAAGCTTTCTTT.

This clone was seen once. This rearrangement joins TRBV5-6 to TRBJ1-2, with TRBD1 matching over 7 bases. The CDR3 covers 15 residues. CDR1 is SGHDT and CDR2 is YYEEEE in the germline V gene. V was clipped by 1 base and J by 3 bases; unmatched bases: 6. CDR3 residues: CASSLFQGVDYGYTF. The CDR3 DNA reads TGTGCCAGCAGCTTGTTTCAGGGGGTCGACTATGGCTACACCTTC.

The chain links TRBV4-1 to TRBJ2-7; D call uncertain. With 0 bases removed from V and 4 bases from J, the gap between germline ends came to 7 bases. Germline CDR1 reads MGHRA; CDR2 reads YSYEKL. This CDR3 comprises 13 residues. The CDR3 region is CASSQEASYEQYF. CDR3 bases: TGCGCCAGCAGCCAAGAGGCAAGTTACGAGCAGTACTTC.

V is TRBV29-1 and J is TRBJ2-1; TRBD1 agrees at 10 bases. This CDR3 spans 13 amino acids. J gave up 4 bases and V 6 bases, and 3 bases lay outside the gene matches. Germline values: CDR1 SQVTM, CDR2 ANQGSEA. The CDR3 region is CSVWTGGYNEQFF. The DNA of the CDR3 is TGCAGCGTCTGGACAGGGGGGTACAATGAGCAGTTCTTC.

This chain joins TRBV4-3 and TRBJ2-7, with 7 positions matching TRBD2. From germline, CDR1 is LGHNA and CDR2 YSLEER. With 1 base clipped from V and 3 bases from J, the junction kept 6 bases outside the gene matches. This CDR3 has 15 residues. Here the CDR3 DNA reads TGCGCCAGCAGCCAAGGTGTTGGCGGGGGCTACGAGCAGTACTTC. This translates into CASSQGVGGGYEQYF.

This rearrangement joins TRBV14 to TRBJ2-2, with D possibly matching TRBD1 (6 bases). V lost 2 bases and J lost 7, with 8 bases in between. The CDR3 sequence is 13 residues long. Per germline, CDR1 SGHDN and CDR2 FVKESK. The CDR3, as DNA: TGTGCCAGCAGCCAAATCAGGGGCGGGGAGCTGTTTTTT. It encodes CASSQIRGGELFF. Using reference TRBV14 and TRBJ2-2 for the parts outside the CDR3, the full variable domain is EAGVTQFPSHSVIEKGQTVTLRCDPISGHDNLYWYRRVMGKEIKFLLHFVKESKQDESGMPNNRFLAERTGGTYSTLKVQPAELEDSGVYFCASSQIRGGELFFGEGSRLTVL.

This clone was observed a single time. This chain uses TRBV11-3 with TRBJ2-7; 14 nucleotides agree with TRBD2. From germline, CDR1 is SGHNT and CDR2 YENEEA. This CDR3 contains 15 residues. Trimming took 5 bases from V and 7 from J; bases not matched to a gene: 7. CDR3 sequence (DNA): TGTGCCAGCAGCCCCGAGACTAGCGGGAGGGGAGAGCAGTACTTC. This gives the protein CASSPETSGRGEQYF.

This chain uses TRBV4-2 with TRBJ2-5; 7 bases are a match to TRBD2. Germline V gene data show CDR1 as LGHNA and CDR2 as YNFKEQ. V lost 0 bases to trimming and J lost 2 bases; unmatched junction nucleotides: 9. The CDR3 loop spans 17 amino acids. This CDR3 reads CASSQDGGGSWQETQYF. Here the CDR3 DNA reads TGTGCCAGCAGCCAAGACGGGGGAGGGTCCTGGCAAGAGACCCAGTACTTC.

This clone was recorded once. The V and J genes are TRBV28 and TRBJ2-7; D might be TRBD1 (6 bases). The CDR3 has 14 residues. The V end lost 1 base, the J end lost 3 bases, and 10 bases lay between the germline ends. Per germline, CDR1 MDHEN and CDR2 SYDVKM. The DNA for the CDR3 is TGTGCCAGCAGTTTATTGGGCAGGGGCTACGAGCAGTACTTC. Translating gives CASSLLGRGYEQYF.

Concerning this clone itself: The same CDR3 can be traced to other DNA sequences in this sample. V usage is TRBV9 and J usage is TRBJ2-2, with D unresolved. Looked up from germline, CDR1 is SGDLS and CDR2 is YYNGEE. V shed 3 bases and J shed 5 bases, with 23 bases lying between them. CDR3 length equals 18 residues. The CDR3 sequence: CASSAAPLPTSGTGELFF. The DNA of the CDR3 is TGTGCCAGCAGCGCCGCACCCCTCCCTACGAGTGGTACCGGGGAGCTGTTTTTT.

This clone showed up just a few times. This rearrangement joins TRBV27 to TRBJ1-5, with 7 bases aligning to TRBD1. This CDR3 spans 18 amino acids. Trimming cost V 0 bases and J 0 bases; bases outside gene matches: 8. Germline CDR1 MNHEY, CDR2 SMNVEV (reference sequence). The DNA for the CDR3 is TGTGCCAGCAGTTTATCCCCCTTGACAGGGTATAGCAATCAGCCCCAGCATTTT. It is translated as CASSLSPLTGYSNQPQHF.

The chain has TRBV11-3 and TRBJ2-7; 7 nucleotides align to TRBD2. Trimming removed 3 bases from V and 4 bases from J; junction bases left unmatched: 6. The CDR3 sequence is 14 residues long. Germline V gene sequence: CDR1 SGHNT, CDR2 YENEEA. CDR3 DNA sequence: TGTGCCAGCAGCTTTGGGCTAGCGGCATACGAGCAGTACTTC. Its protein product is CASSFGLAAYEQYF.

CDR3 nucleotide sequence: TGTGCCAGCAGGCGATCGCAGGGCCAAGAGACCCAGTACTTC. Translating it yields CASRRSQGQETQYF. V usage is TRBV6-1 and J usage is TRBJ2-5; possible D gene TRBD1, 5 bases. The length of the CDR3 is 14 residues. Germline lookup yields CDR1 MNHNS and CDR2 SASEGT. The V and J ends lost 6 bases and 1 base respectively, with 12 bases between them.

The chain recombines TRBV27 with TRBJ2-7; the match to TRBD1 covers 7 bases. The V gene end was trimmed by 8 bases and the J gene end by 1 base; junction bases not matched to a gene: 11. The CDR3 totals 15 residues. CDR1 and CDR2 from the germline V gene are MNHEY and SMNVEV (reference sequence). CDR3 in DNA: TGTGCCAGCTCACTTCAAAAGGGGGCTTCCTACGAGCAGTACTTC. As protein: CASSLQKGASYEQYF.

This clone showed up just once. The chain recombines TRBV27 with TRBJ1-1; D is perhaps TRBD1 (6 bases). The CDR3 spans 15 residues. The V gene lost 2 bases and the J gene lost 3 bases, with 13 bases spanning the gap. Germline V CDR1 and CDR2: MNHEY, SMNVEV (reference sequence). In DNA, the CDR3 is TGTGCCAGCAGTTTAAGTTGGGGGCAGGACACTGAAGCTTTCTTT. This codes for CASSLSWGQDTEAFF.

The chain links TRBV29-1 to TRBJ2-3, with 8 nucleotides matching TRBD1. The length of the CDR3 is 16 residues. The germline V gene encodes CDR1 SQVTM and CDR2 ANQGSEA. J was trimmed by 5 bases and V by 7 bases; bases with no gene match: 17. CDR3 region: CSAHRGASRGVDTQYF. DNA of the CDR3: TGCAGCGCCCACAGGGGGGCTAGCCGAGGGGTAGATACGCAGTATTTT.

The count of this clone is one. Distinct nucleotide sequences in the sample also encode this CDR3. The chain joins TRBV5-1 to TRBJ2-7; possibly TRBD2 for D (5 bases). CDR3 length equals 13 residues. Germline CDR1 is SGHRS and CDR2 is YFSETQ. Trimming left V 0 bases short and J 3 bases short, with 7 bases between. The CDR3 nucleotides read TGCGCCAGCAGCTTGGCGGGAAGCTACGAGCAGTACTTC. Its protein is CASSLAGSYEQYF. The variable domain in full, completed from reference TRBV5-1 and TRBJ2-7, reads KAGVTQTPRYLIKTRGQQVTLSCSPISGHRSVSWYQQTPGQGLQFLFEYFSETQRNKGNFPGRFSGRQFSNSRSEMNVSTLELGDSALYLCASSLAGSYEQYFGPGTRLTVT.

J is TRBJ2-7 and V is TRBV18; D not certain. Germline assignment: CDR1 KGHSH and CDR2 LQKENI. The V end lost 3 bases, the J end lost 2 bases, and 11 bases lay between the germline ends. The CDR3 is 14 residues long. The CDR3 reads CASSPAQKAYEQYF. Written as DNA, the CDR3 is TGTGCCAGCTCACCGGCACAGAAAGCCTACGAGCAGTACTTC.

Note on this clone: At one of its ends the junction is not consistent with the germline gene, which may arise from a read error. The chain joins TRBV7-9 to TRBJ2-1; 8 bases fit TRBD2. The CDR3 has 15 residues. Germline loops: CDR1 SEHNR, CDR2 FQNEAQ (reference sequence). CDR3 sequence: CSSSRPGLVTYEQFF. CDR3 nucleotide sequence: TGTTCCAGCAGCCGACCGGGACTAGTAACTTATGAGCAGTTCTTC.

This clone was seen a single time. V and J are TRBV5-1 and TRBJ2-5; no reliable D call. The CDR3 contains 14 residues. Germline lookup yields CDR1 SGHRS and CDR2 YFSETQ. The ends were cut back, 2 bases at V and 0 bases at J, with 8 bases in the middle. The CDR3 DNA sequence: TGCGCCAGCAGCTTCATCAGGTACCAAGAGACCCAGTACTTC. Its protein product is CASSFIRYQETQYF.